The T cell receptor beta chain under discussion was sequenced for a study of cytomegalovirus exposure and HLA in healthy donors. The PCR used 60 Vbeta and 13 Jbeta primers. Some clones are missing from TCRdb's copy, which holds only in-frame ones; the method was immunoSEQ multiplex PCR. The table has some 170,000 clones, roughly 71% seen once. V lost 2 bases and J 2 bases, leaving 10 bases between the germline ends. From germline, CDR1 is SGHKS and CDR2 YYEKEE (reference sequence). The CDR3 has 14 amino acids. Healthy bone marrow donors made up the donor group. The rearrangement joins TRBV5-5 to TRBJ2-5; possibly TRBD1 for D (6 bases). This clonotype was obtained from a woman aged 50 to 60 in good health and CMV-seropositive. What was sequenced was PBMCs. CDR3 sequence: CASSFGQGQETQYF. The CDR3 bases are TGTGCCAGCAGCTTCGGGCAGGGGCAAGAGACCCAGTACTTC.